This entry describes one T cell receptor (beta chain). This clonotype was found a few times. Its antigen is still unknown. Per-base qualities were not stored, and no clone one base away is much larger. The receptor library was made with 5' RACE. The sequencer was an Illumina HiSeq 2000. Template switching introduced a universal primer binding site; the final cDNA contained a unique molecular identifier, enabling accurate counting of TCR cDNA molecules. Specific primers in the conserved constant-segment region were used to synthesize first-strand cDNA for TCR alpha and beta chains. To control for contamination, every cDNA library carried two barcodes: a SMART-Mk sample barcode plus Illumina barcodes. Two successive PCR steps introduced TruSeq adapter sequences along with Illumina sample barcodes. The TCR alpha and beta cDNA libraries were sequenced on the Illumina HiSeq platform using custom primers. The original methods were these. Raw reads were processed with MiGEC to extract unique molecular identifiers, and MiXCR was used to determine CDR3 positions. Recombination models were inferred per individual with the repgenHMM and IGoR tools using an EM algorithm. The tcR package in R was used for shared clonotype analysis, with sharing normalized by the product of cloneset sizes. Out-of-frame nonproductive sequences were analyzed to study raw recombination free of thymic and clonal selection effects. TCRdb reprocessed the public reads (quality trimming at Q25 with fastp, clone calling with MiXCR) and kept in-frame beta chains. Each CDR3 protein appears once, grouped with its most common genes and DNA. The V and J calls reflect TCRdb's pipeline rather than the authors' work. The sample table records around 680,000 distinct CDR3 sequences; 8.6% of these occur just once. Of the sample, approximately 0.96% falls within the top ten clones.

The CDR3, cysteine through phenylalanine, is 21 amino acids long. Only the CDR3 DNA is retained, 63 bases long and in frame from the first base. Looking up the germline V gene (reference sequence) yields CDR1 MNHEY and CDR2 SMNVEV. Germline trimming amounts to 5 bases on V and 5 bases on J, with 20 as the count of junction bases outside the gene matches. This specimen belongs to a study of identical twins listed by TCRdb under 2016. In the study overall: To test whether fetal clonotypes persist, the study used deep sequencing on TCR alpha and beta repertoires from monozygotic twins, unrelated adults of various ages, and cord blood. To rule out contamination, replicate twin experiments were performed at different times with different library preparation protocols.

All donors were healthy Caucasians. The twin cohort comprised three pairs of female monozygotic twins, all aged roughly 18 to 29 years. The RNA used for TCR libraries was isolated from peripheral blood mononuclear cells. The research as a whole found: Invariant T cells such as MAIT and iNKT could partly confound zero-insertion analyses, although diverse VJ usage argued against such confounding for most clonotypes. Compared with coincidental sharing between unrelated individuals, out-of-frame TCR alpha sequences shared between twins had an excess of sequences with low generation probability. Abundant cord blood beta clonotypes had fewer insertions, young adult naive repertoires showed a similar but weaker trend, and memory repertoires showed no such trend. In beta out-of-frame sequences, excess twin sharing was weaker, because having fewer shared sequences lowered the signal-to-noise ratio. Out-of-frame TCR alpha sharing in monozygotic twins was systematically underestimated by recombination models, whereas sharing between unrelated individuals was in agreement with the recombination models. Conclusions relied on cross-sectional statistical analysis, since the same donors could not be followed over many years.

The same data also went into a second study, on yellow fever vaccine responses in identical twins. The second investigation adds: According to the authors, in identical twins the way T cells responded to vaccination appeared partly convergent and partly personalized. In the study, vaccine-responding T cell clones were precisely tracked in identical twins.

This clonotype originated in a woman younger than 30 in good health. The sample consisted of PBMCs. The chain is made from TRBV27 and TRBJ2-2; TRBD2 fits 13 bases in the junction. The DNA reads as follows: TGTGCCAGCAGTCCCAATAGGACTAGCGGGGGCATATTTTGGGTTACCGGGGAGCTGTTTTTT. Translated, it gives CASSPNRTSGGIFWVTGELFF.